A single sample is the source of the 17 T cell receptor beta chains below, sequenced in a study of CD8+ T cells in alopecia areata. cDNA serving as the sequencing template came from extracted, reverse transcribed RNA. The assay was immunoSEQ multiplex PCR, and TCRdb's table has in-frame clones only and misses some. The table shows about 210,000 clones, with around 65% occurring only once. This sample's treatment: oral pan-JAK inhibitor, 5-10 mg twice daily. The sequencing here drew on CD4+ T cells sorted from blood, taken at week 4, from a patient treated with tofacitinib. The receptors derive from a human donor with alopecia areata.

V usage is TRBV4-1 and J usage is TRBJ2-3; 11 positions match TRBD2. Germline V gives CDR1 MGHRA, CDR2 YSYEKL. CDR3 size: 17 residues. With 5 bases clipped from V and 1 base from J, the junction kept 8 bases outside the gene matches. CDR3 protein: CASSGGGLAERTDTQYF. The CDR3 region has the DNA TGCGCCAGCAGCGGGGGGGGACTAGCGGAGCGCACAGATACGCAGTATTTT.

The chain carries TRBV4-3 and TRBJ1-5; no definite D call. The CDR3 totals 13 residues. V dropped 2 bases and J dropped 7 bases, with 9 bases sitting between them. Germline CDR1 and CDR2: LGHNA and YSLEER. CDR3 loop: CASSQPGNQPQHF. CDR3 bases: TGCGCCAGCAGCCAACCGGGGAACCAGCCCCAGCATTTT.

Comments on this clone: The identical CDR3 is also encoded by other nucleotide sequences in the sample. The chain combines TRBV7-2 with TRBJ1-1, with D maybe TRBD1 (5 bases). The CDR3 has 13 residues. V lost 4 bases and J lost 6, with 12 bases in between. Looked up from germline, CDR1 is SGHTA and CDR2 is FQGNSA. This CDR3 is CASSSTGGAEAFF. Written as DNA, the CDR3 is TGTGCCAGCAGCTCTACCGGGGGGGCTGAAGCTTTCTTT.

This chain connects TRBV30 to TRBJ2-6; a weak D match, TRBD1 (5 bases). CDR3 length equals 13 residues. The V gene lost 4 bases and the J gene lost 4 bases, with 8 bases spanning the gap. Germline V gene data show CDR1 as GTSNPN and CDR2 as SVGIG (reference sequence). CDR3 loop: CAWNRGGANVLTF. In nucleotides, the CDR3 is TGTGCCTGGAATAGGGGAGGGGCCAACGTCCTGACTTTC.

The CDR3 region has the DNA TGTGCCACCGACCACGGTTACCAAGAGACCCAGTACTTC. It codes for CATDHGYQETQYF. The chain joins TRBV15 to TRBJ2-5; D is unclear. The CDR3 has 13 amino acids. The germline CDR1 and CDR2 sequences are LNHNV and YYDKDF (reference sequence). V lost 8 bases to trimming and J lost 0 bases, with 10 bases between them.

The chain couples TRBV9 to TRBJ1-6; unclear D gene. The germline gives CDR1 SGDLS, CDR2 YYNGEE. The CDR3 contains 15 residues. Trimming shortened V by 5 bases and J by 9 bases, and 18 bases separated the two germline ends. The DNA of the CDR3 is TGTGCCAGCAGTCCCGACCGAAGCCAAGGTTCACCCCTCCACTTT. The encoded protein is CASSPDRSQGSPLHF.

This clone was counted between two and nine times. The chain uses TRBV20-1 and TRBJ1-5; D is perhaps TRBD1 (5 bases). V lost 2 bases and J lost 11, with 10 bases in between. The CDR3 sequence is 11 residues long. The germline CDR1 and CDR2 sequences are DFQATT and SNEGSKA (reference sequence). Written as DNA, the CDR3 is TGCAGTGCTAGAAGCGGGACTGCCCAGCATTTT. Translating gives CSARSGTAQHF.

The chain couples TRBV30 to TRBJ2-3; no clear D gene. V lost 2 bases, J lost 4 bases, and 7 bases lay in between. The CDR3 loop spans 12 amino acids. Germline CDR1 and CDR2: GTSNPN and SVGIG (reference sequence). CDR3 nucleotides: TGTGCCTGGAGTATTGGGTCAGATACGCAGTATTTT. Encoded protein: CAWSIGSDTQYF.

This clone was seen a few times. V usage is TRBV5-1 and J usage is TRBJ1-1, with a tentative D call TRBD1 (5 bases). The germline V gene encodes CDR1 SGHRS and CDR2 YFSETQ. The CDR3 contains 16 residues. Trimming left V 2 bases short and J 0 bases short, with 14 bases between. As DNA, the CDR3 is TGCGCCAGCAGCTTCCAATTGCAGGACATGAACACTGAAGCTTTCTTT. Translation: CASSFQLQDMNTEAFF.

This chain uses TRBV29-1 with TRBJ2-3; D is unresolved. The length of the CDR3 is 13 residues. The germline V gene encodes CDR1 SQVTM and CDR2 ANQGSEA. V was pared by 3 bases and J by 0 bases, with 7 bases between. CDR3 DNA sequence: TGCAGCGTTGAGGTACAGAGCACAGATACGCAGTATTTT. Residues: CSVEVQSTDTQYF.

The chain is built from TRBV5-7 and TRBJ1-1; the D is unclear. TRBV5-7 is reported as an ORF; its role is uncertain. V dropped 2 bases and J dropped 4 bases, with 9 bases sitting between them. The CDR3 length is 13 residues. The CDR3 loop is CASSFEVGTEAFF. DNA for the CDR3: TGTGCCAGCAGCTTTGAGGTCGGCACTGAAGCTTTCTTT.

This chain links TRBV29-1 with TRBJ1-3; D is uncertain. The CDR3 has 11 amino acids. Germline-derived CDR1 and CDR2 are SQVTM and ANQGSEA. The V end was cut by 4 bases, the J end by 4 bases, with 5 bases between. The CDR3 region is CSVVGGNTIYF. CDR3 coding DNA: TGCAGCGTTGTAGGGGGAAACACCATATATTTT.

V is TRBV6-5 and J is TRBJ2-6; the D is unclear. Germline V CDR1 and CDR2: MNHEY, SVGAGI. Trimming removed 8 bases from V and 0 bases from J, with 5 bases in between. This CDR3 is 13 amino acids long. The CDR3 DNA sequence: TGTGCCAGCCGGTCCTCTGGGGCCAACGTCCTGACTTTC. It codes for CASRSSGANVLTF.

The rearrangement uses TRBV2 and TRBJ2-5; 10 positions match TRBD2. CDR1 SNHLY and CDR2 FYNNEI come from the germline V gene. This CDR3 contains 15 residues. V lost 6 bases and J lost 5; bases outside the gene matches: 9. Here the CDR3 reads CASSERGGRRETQYF. The CDR3 coding sequence is TGTGCCAGCAGCGAGCGGGGGGGCCGTAGGGAGACCCAGTACTTC. The whole variable domain, filled in from reference TRBV2 and TRBJ2-5, reads EPEVTQTPSHQVTQMGQEVILRCVPISNHLYFYWYRQILGQKVEFLVSFYNNEISEKSEIFDDQFSVERPDGSNFTLKIRSTKLEDSAMYFCASSERGGRRETQYFGPGTRLLVL.

This chain uses TRBV30 with TRBJ2-1; D call uncertain. Germline V gene data show CDR1 as GTSNPN and CDR2 as SVGIG (reference sequence). The CDR3 has 13 amino acids. The V gene lost 5 bases and the J gene lost 0 bases, with 8 bases spanning the gap. The chain's CDR3 is CAWGVSSYNEQFF. The CDR3 DNA follows: TGTGCCTGGGGGGTCAGCTCCTACAATGAGCAGTTCTTC. Full variable domain (outside the CDR3, taken from reference TRBV30 and TRBJ2-1): SQTIHQWPATLVQPVGSPLSLECTVEGTSNPNLYWYRQAAGRGLQLLFYSVGIGQISSEVPQNLSASRPQDRQFILSSKKLLLSDSGFYLCAWGVSSYNEQFFGPGTRLTVL.

This chain joins TRBV18 and TRBJ1-1; D call uncertain. Per the germline V gene, CDR1 is KGHSH and CDR2 is LQKENI. V lost 0 bases and J lost 4, with 6 bases in between. The CDR3 is 13 residues long. The CDR3 loop reads CASSPPSPTEAFF. Written as DNA, the CDR3 is TGTGCCAGCTCACCACCGAGCCCCACTGAAGCTTTCTTT.

The chain employs TRBV28 and TRBJ1-1; D is possibly TRBD1 (6 bases). The V gene lost 4 bases and the J gene lost 3 bases, with 15 bases spanning the gap. From germline, CDR1 is MDHEN and CDR2 SYDVKM. CDR3 length: 15 residues. The CDR3 sequence is CASSSIAGDDTEAFF. The CDR3 bases are TGTGCCAGCAGTTCTATCGCAGGGGATGACACTGAAGCTTTCTTT.